The entry below describes one TCR beta chain. V lost 3 bases, J lost 4 bases, and 6 bases stayed unmatched. CDR3 length: 15 residues. Germline V gene lookup returns CDR1 SGHDT and CDR2 YYEEEE. It was with 60 Vbeta and 13 Jbeta primers that the PCR ran. Produced via immunoSEQ multiplex PCR; TCRdb's table is partial and in-frame only. The sample has tens of thousands of clones; around three fifths are singletons. The source of the sample is a study of cytomegalovirus exposure and HLA in healthy donors. The receptor was derived from a woman aged 45-65 years in good health and CMV-seropositive. V is TRBV5-6 and J is TRBJ1-5; 8 bases agree with TRBD1. Sequenced: PBMCs. The CDR3 loop is CASSWSTGVNQPQHF. In nucleotides, the CDR3 is TGTGCCAGCAGCTGGTCGACAGGGGTGAATCAGCCCCAGCATTTT. Looking up the rest from reference TRBV5-6 and TRBJ1-5 gives the full variable domain: DAGVTQSPTHLIKTRGQQVTLRCSPKSGHDTVSWYQQALGQGPQFIFQYYEEEERQRGNFPDRFSGHQFPNYSSELNVNALLLGDSALYLCASSWSTGVNQPQHFGDGTRLSIL.